A selection of T cell receptor beta chains follows, all from one sample in a study of blood T cell repertoires in COVID-19. The repertoire was sequenced with immunoSEQ multiplex PCR; TCRdb's copy has only in-frame clones and lacks some. The sample shows around 290,000 clones, around 90% of them seen only once. Sequenced input: PBMCs or T cells enriched from blood (not recorded which). The receptor source for this set is a woman aged 25 to 39 who had recovered from COVID-19. CDR3s include the opening cysteine and the closing phenylalanine or tryptophan. A D gene is named only where the DNA matches it firmly. Clone size is given for some rows only: seen once, a few or many times, or a class if the clone is expanded.

D gene,J gene,clone size,V gene,CDR3 protein,CDR3 DNA
TRBD2,TRBJ2-5,.,TRBV11-2,CASSLRGGWAGDAETQYF,TGTGCCAGCAGCCTCCGTGGAGGGTGGGCGGGAGATGCGGAGACCCAGTACTTC
TRBD1,TRBJ2-7,.,TRBV12-5,CASGLTGGLDREQYF,TGTGCTAGTGGTTTGACAGGGGGGCTAGATCGCGAGCAGTACTTC
.,TRBJ1-5,few,TRBV27,CASRPRLDNQPQHF,TGTGCCAGCAGACCAAGACTGGACAATCAGCCCCAGCATTTT
.,TRBJ1-1,.,TRBV7-2,CASSTQTGLNTEAFF,TGTGCCAGCAGCACACAGACAGGACTGAACACTGAAGCTTTCTTT
TRBD1,TRBJ1-5,.,TRBV5-8,CASNRRTGSQPQHF,TGTGCCAGCAACCGGAGGACAGGGAGTCAGCCCCAGCATTTT
.,TRBJ2-1,.,TRBV10-1,CASSAGPSLDNEQFF,TGCGCCAGCAGCGCGGGACCCTCCCTCGACAATGAGCAGTTCTTC
TRBD1,TRBJ2-1,.,TRBV5-1,CASSFRDSYNEQFF,TGCGCCAGCAGCTTCCGGGACAGTTACAATGAGCAGTTCTTC
.,TRBJ1-6,.,TRBV27,CASSLFSAGQANSPLHF,TGTGCCAGCAGTTTATTTTCTGCGGGCCAAGCTAATTCACCCCTCCACTTT
.,TRBJ2-2,.,TRBV21-1,CASSGLAGGIGELFF,TGTGCCAGCAGCGGACTAGCGGGAGGGATCGGGGAGCTGTTTTTT
TRBD2,TRBJ2-7,.,TRBV15,CATRASGRSYEQYF,TGTGCCACCAGGGCTAGCGGGAGATCCTACGAGCAGTACTTC
.,TRBJ1-2,.,TRBV30,CAWSGGGTIF,TGTGCCTGGAGTGGAGGAGGGACGATCTTC
.,TRBJ1-4,.,TRBV15,CATSRAAGLNEKLFF,TGTGCCACCAGCAGAGCTGCGGGGCTTAATGAAAAACTGTTTTTT
TRBD2,TRBJ2-7,.,TRBV7-8,CASNLQWTSGEQYF,TGTGCCAGCAACTTACAGTGGACTAGCGGCGAGCAGTACTTC
TRBD1,TRBJ2-5,.,TRBV10-3,CASTGAGRHGETQYF,TGTGCCAGCACAGGGGCTGGACGACACGGGGAGACCCAGTACTTC
TRBD1,TRBJ1-5,.,TRBV7-2,CASSLSAGGHQPQHF,TGTGCCAGCAGCTTATCGGCAGGGGGCCATCAGCCCCAGCATTTT
TRBD1,TRBJ1-2,.,TRBV19,CASTQGDGYTF,TGTGCCAGTACACAGGGGGATGGCTACACCTTC
.,TRBJ2-1,once,TRBV29-1,CSVYGTLSYNEQFF,TGCAGCGTGTACGGGACACTCTCCTACAATGAGCAGTTCTTC
.,TRBJ1-5,many,TRBV10-3,CAISDRDKNQPQHF,TGTGCCATCAGTGACCGGGACAAAAATCAGCCCCAGCATTTT
TRBD2,TRBJ2-3,.,TRBV30,CAWGGTSGRSDTQYF,TGTGCCTGGGGTGGGACTAGCGGGAGGTCAGATACGCAGTATTTT
TRBD1,TRBJ1-1,.,TRBV9,CASSEGPQGSNTEAFF,TGTGCCAGCAGCGAGGGACCACAGGGGTCGAACACTGAAGCTTTCTTT
.,TRBJ2-5,.,TRBV5-4,CASSLGGSSPETQYF,TGTGCCAGCAGCTTGGGCGGTTCTTCGCCGGAGACCCAGTACTTC
TRBD1,TRBJ2-3,.,TRBV7-7,CASSRGTGIADTQYF,TGTGCTAGCAGCCGAGGGACAGGGATAGCAGATACGCAGTATTTT
.,TRBJ2-3,.,TRBV3-1/TRBV3-2,CASSRGASTDTQYF,TGTGCCAGCAGCCGCGGGGCAAGCACAGATACGCAGTATTTT
.,TRBJ1-5,few,TRBV28,CASMVGASNQPQHF,TGTGCCAGCATGGTAGGGGCCTCTAATCAGCCCCAGCATTTT
.,TRBJ2-7,.,TRBV14,CASSKSLSYEQYF,TGTGCCAGCAGTAAGAGCCTTTCCTACGAGCAGTACTTC
TRBD2,TRBJ2-7,.,TRBV4-3,CASSQDRLAAYEQYF,TGCGCCAGCAGCCAAGACCGACTAGCGGCCTACGAGCAGTACTTC
TRBD1,TRBJ1-2,.,TRBV10-3,CAISEVGTGANYGYTF,TGTGCCATCAGTGAAGTCGGGACAGGGGCTAACTATGGCTACACCTTC
TRBD2,TRBJ2-3,.,TRBV10-3,CASQRETDTQYF,TGTGCCTCTCAGCGGGAAACAGATACGCAGTATTTT
TRBD1,TRBJ1-3,once,TRBV6-4,CASRPFKKGQGGNTIYF,TGTGCCAGCAGGCCATTTAAGAAGGGACAGGGCGGAAACACCATATATTTT
TRBD1,TRBJ2-7,.,TRBV6-2/TRBV6-3,CASSRDSYSYEQYF,TGTGCCAGCAGTCGGGACAGTTACTCCTACGAGCAGTACTTC
.,TRBJ2-3,many,TRBV6-4,CASSDSQETDTQYF,TGTGCCAGCAGTGACTCACAGGAGACAGATACGCAGTATTTT
.,TRBJ2-7,.,TRBV29-1,CSVTSGGDEQYF,TGCAGCGTTACATCTGGGGGCGACGAGCAGTACTTC
TRBD1,TRBJ2-1,.,TRBV6-4,CASSDVGQSGEQFF,TGTGCCAGCAGTGACGTGGGACAGAGCGGTGAGCAGTTCTTC
.,TRBJ1-1,.,TRBV28,CASRPTGNTEAFF,TGTGCCAGCAGGCCGACAGGGAACACTGAAGCTTTCTTT
.,TRBJ1-2,.,TRBV28,CASRSPGELSYGYTF,TGTGCCAGCAGATCTCCGGGGGAACTTAGCTATGGCTACACCTTC
.,TRBJ1-1,.,TRBV7-2,CASSLEVAVEAFF,TGTGCCAGCAGCTTAGAAGTGGCAGTTGAAGCTTTCTTT
TRBD1,TRBJ1-3,.,TRBV15,CATAGTGAFSGNTIYF,TGTGCCACCGCCGGGACAGGGGCTTTCTCTGGAAACACCATATATTTT
.,TRBJ1-1,.,TRBV19,CASSIITGLSNTEAFF,TGTGCCAGTAGTATTATCACAGGGCTCTCGAACACTGAAGCTTTCTTT
.,TRBJ1-1,.,TRBV19,CASSISVMGNTEAFF,TGTGCCAGTAGTATAAGCGTCATGGGGAACACTGAAGCTTTCTTT
TRBD1,TRBJ2-1,.,TRBV9,CASSRQGRNVQFF,TGTGCCAGCAGCCGACAGGGACGCAATGTGCAGTTCTTC
.,TRBJ1-5,.,TRBV30,CAWSEGGNLNQPQHF,TGTGCCTGGAGTGAGGGGGGGAACTTAAATCAGCCCCAGCATTTT
.,TRBJ2-3,.,TRBV7-8,CASTPGATGTQYF,TGTGCCAGCACCCCTGGGGCCACCGGTACGCAGTATTTT
TRBD2,TRBJ2-7,.,TRBV7-9,CASKPSGTSYEQYF,TGTGCTAGCAAGCCGAGCGGGACTTCCTACGAGCAGTACTTC